Listed here is a single T cell receptor beta chain. Its matching antigen is unknown. This sample is part of a study of T cells in Graves' hyperthyroidism and ophthalmopathy. Study-wide results and limits: Among thyroid clonotypes expanded above 0.001, most also appeared in blood.

The study based diagnoses on clinical symptoms, serum thyroxine and TRAb, thyroid ultrasound and orbital computed tomography. TCR beta CDR3 regions were amplified from RNA transcripts. TCR CDR3 underwent first-round RT-PCR with the HTBI primer set. From the multiplex PCR reads, TCRdb called clonotypes with MiXCR, one entry per CDR3 protein. The top ten clones hold about 49% of a sample with 300,000 or so distinct CDR3 sequences, roughly 18% of them seen once. With 5 bases removed from V and 4 bases from J, the gap between germline ends came to 14 bases. The CDR3 sequence is 14 residues long. CDR1 is LNHDA and CDR2 is SQIVND in the germline V gene (reference sequence).

The J gene is TRBJ1-1, the V gene TRBV19; D might be TRBD1 (6 bases). This TCR came from a woman in her 50s with Graves' hyperthyroidism. The sample consisted of blood. For the CDR3, the DNA is TGTGCCAGTAGTCCCCAGACAGGAATCACTGAAGCTTTCTTT. Translated, it gives CASSPQTGITEAFF.